Detailed here is one T cell receptor (beta chain). Antigen: not known. This sample was included in a study of STAT5B mutations in CD4+ large granular lymphocyte leukemia. Study conclusions and caveats: No patients shared main leukemic clonotypes, though 20% to 25% appeared at low frequency elsewhere.

Germline V gene data show CDR1 as MNHEY and CDR2 as SMNVEV (reference sequence). This CDR3 is 13 amino acids long. Losses at the gene ends were 3 bases for V and 3 bases for J; bases not matched to a gene: 2. The data were produced by immunoSEQ multiplex PCR, yet TCRdb's version contains in-frame clones alone and is incomplete. The profile shows approximately 30,000 clones, about 77% of them singletons. The TCR was taken from a human donor in good health. The sequenced material came from CD4+ T cells from blood buffy coats. The chain uses TRBV27 and TRBJ2-7, with 7 positions matching TRBD1. In DNA, the CDR3 is TGTGCCAGCAGTTTTTCAGGGGGCTACGAGCAGTACTTC. This encodes CASSFSGGYEQYF.